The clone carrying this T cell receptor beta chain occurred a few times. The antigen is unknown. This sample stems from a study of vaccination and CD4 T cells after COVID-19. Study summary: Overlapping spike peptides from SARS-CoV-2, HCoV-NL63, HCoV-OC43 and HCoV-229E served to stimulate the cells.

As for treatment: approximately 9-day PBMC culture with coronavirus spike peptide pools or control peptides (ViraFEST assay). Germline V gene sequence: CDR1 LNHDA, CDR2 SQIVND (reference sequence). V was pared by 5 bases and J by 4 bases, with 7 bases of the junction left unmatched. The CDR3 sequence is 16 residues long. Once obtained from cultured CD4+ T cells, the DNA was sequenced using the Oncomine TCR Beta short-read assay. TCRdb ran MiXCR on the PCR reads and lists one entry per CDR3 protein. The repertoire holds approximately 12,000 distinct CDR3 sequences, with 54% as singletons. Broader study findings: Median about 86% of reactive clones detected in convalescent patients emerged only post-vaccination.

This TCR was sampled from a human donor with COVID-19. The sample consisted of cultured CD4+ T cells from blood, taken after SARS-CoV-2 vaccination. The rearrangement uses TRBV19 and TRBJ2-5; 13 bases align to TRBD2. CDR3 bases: TGTGCCAGTAGTCCTGGACTAGCGGGGGTTTTAGAGACCCAGTACTTC. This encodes CASSPGLAGVLETQYF.